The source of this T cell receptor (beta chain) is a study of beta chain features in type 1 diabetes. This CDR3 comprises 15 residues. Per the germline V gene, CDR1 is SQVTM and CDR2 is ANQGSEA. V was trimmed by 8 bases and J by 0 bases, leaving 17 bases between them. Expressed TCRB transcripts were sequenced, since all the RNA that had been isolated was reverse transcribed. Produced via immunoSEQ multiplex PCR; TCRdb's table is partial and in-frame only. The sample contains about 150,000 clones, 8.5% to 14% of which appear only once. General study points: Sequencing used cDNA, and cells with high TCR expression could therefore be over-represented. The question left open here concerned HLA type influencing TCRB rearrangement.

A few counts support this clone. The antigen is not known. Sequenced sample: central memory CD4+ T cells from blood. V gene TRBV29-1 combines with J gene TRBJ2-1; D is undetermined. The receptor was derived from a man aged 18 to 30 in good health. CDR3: CSSSLQSSSYNEQFF. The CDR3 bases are TGCAGCTCCAGCCTACAGTCGAGCTCCTACAATGAGCAGTTCTTC.